Listed below are T cell receptor beta chains from one sample, sequenced in a study of cytomegalovirus exposure and HLA in healthy donors. Some clones are missing from TCRdb's copy, which holds only in-frame ones; the method was immunoSEQ multiplex PCR. The table includes under 300,000 clones, 86% detected once. The sequenced sample consisted of PBMCs. These receptors all stem from a woman aged 25 to 45 in good health and CMV-seropositive. CDR3s include the opening cysteine and the closing phenylalanine or tryptophan. D genes are given only for firm matches. Size tells how often a clone was seen (once, few, many) or the class of an expanded clone, and some rows leave it out.

clone_size	d_call	v_call	j_call	cdr3_nt	cdr3_aa
NA	NA	TRBV28	TRBJ2-7	TGTGCCAGCAGTATACAGGGTTCCGAGCAGTACTTC	CASSIQGSEQYF
once	TRBD2	TRBV5-1	TRBJ2-2	TGCGCCAGCAGCTTGGTGCTAGCGGGAGGCCCCGGGGAGCTGTTTTTT	CASSLVLAGGPGELFF
NA	TRBD1	TRBV7-2	TRBJ2-3	TGTGCCAGCAGCTCGAAACAGGGGGCGATGACAGATACGCAGTATTTT	CASSSKQGAMTDTQYF
few	TRBD2	TRBV11-1	TRBJ2-7	TGTGCCAGCAGCGATCGGACTAGCGGGAAGGGCGAGCAGTACTTC	CASSDRTSGKGEQYF
NA	NA	TRBV4-1	TRBJ1-5	TGCGCCAGCAGCCAAGACTTGAGACAGAAAAATCAGCCCCAGCATTTT	CASSQDLRQKNQPQHF
NA	NA	TRBV5-4	TRBJ2-7	TGTGCCAGCAGCCCAACAGGGAACCCCTACGAGCAGTACTTC	CASSPTGNPYEQYF
NA	TRBD1	TRBV19	TRBJ2-4	TGTGCCAGTAGTATACGCCAGGGGGCTACGTCCAAAAACATTCAGTACTTC	CASSIRQGATSKNIQYF
NA	TRBD1	TRBV19	TRBJ2-7	TGTGCCAGTCAGACGTTAGCAGGGGACAGGGGCATTTACGAGCAGTACTTC	CASQTLAGDRGIYEQYF
NA	NA	TRBV5-4	TRBJ1-1	TGTGCCAGCAGCTTAGGAGCCCCGAACACTGAAGCTTTCTTT	CASSLGAPNTEAFF
NA	NA	TRBV5-1	TRBJ2-7	TGCGCCAGCAGCCAGCAGGGGCCCGAGCAGTACTTC	CASSQQGPEQYF
NA	NA	TRBV6-1	TRBJ2-7	TGTGCCAGCAGACGACAGGCGTCCTACGAGCAGTACTTC	CASRRQASYEQYF
NA	TRBD1	TRBV28	TRBJ2-2	TGTGCCAGCAGCGGGACAGGGGACACCGGGGAGCTGTTTTTT	CASSGTGDTGELFF
NA	TRBD1	TRBV27	TRBJ2-7	TGTGCCAGCAGACCACCCGACAGGGCCCACGAGCAGTACTTC	CASRPPDRAHEQYF
once	TRBD2	TRBV30	TRBJ2-1	TGTGCCTGGAATTTGCTAGCGGTGCATGGGTATGAGCAGTTCTTC	CAWNLLAVHGYEQFF
NA	NA	TRBV27	TRBJ2-5	TGTGCCAGCAGTACCAGAGGTGACCAAGAGACCCAGTACTTC	CASSTRGDQETQYF
NA	NA	TRBV5-1	TRBJ2-7	TGCGCCAGCAGCTTGGAACAGCGGCTACCCACCTACGAGCAGTACTTC	CASSLEQRLPTYEQYF
NA	TRBD1	TRBV25-1	TRBJ1-2	TGTGCCAGCAGTGGCACAGGGGTTGGCTACACCTTC	CASSGTGVGYTF
NA	NA	TRBV7-8	TRBJ1-4	TGTGCCAGCAGAGTAGGGTGGGGGCCAACTAATGAAAAACTGTTTTTT	CASRVGWGPTNEKLFF
NA	TRBD2	TRBV9	TRBJ2-7	TGTGCCAGCAGTGGGGGAGGGTCCTACGAGCAGTACTTC	CASSGGGSYEQYF
NA	NA	TRBV4-1	TRBJ2-1	TGCGCCAGCAGCCAAGATTCCGGGGACTCCTACAATGAGCAGTTCTTC	CASSQDSGDSYNEQFF
NA	NA	TRBV6-1	TRBJ1-2	TGTGCCAGCAGTGAAGTTAGAGCCAGGAACTATGGCTACACCTTC	CASSEVRARNYGYTF
NA	TRBD2	TRBV5-1	TRBJ2-2	TGCGCCAGCAGCTTGTTACTAGCGGGAGGCCCGAACACCGGGGAGCTGTTTTTT	CASSLLLAGGPNTGELFF
NA	NA	TRBV7-9	TRBJ1-2	TGTGCCAGCAGCTTAAGCGACGGGTTCTATGGCTACACCTTC	CASSLSDGFYGYTF
NA	NA	TRBV4-2	TRBJ2-7	TGTGCCAGCAGCCAAGATTTTAGTAAGGGGGGACTACGGACCTACGAGCAGTACTTC	CASSQDFSKGGLRTYEQYF
NA	TRBD1	TRBV5-1	TRBJ2-5	TGCGCCAGCAGCTTGGCCCAGGGGGCGCGAGAGACCCAGTACTTC	CASSLAQGARETQYF
NA	NA	TRBV7-2	TRBJ2-1	TGTTCTTCTAGGCGGGACTACAATGAGCAGTTCTTC	CSSRRDYNEQFF
NA	NA	TRBV11-2	TRBJ1-2	TGTGCCAGCAGGGCAAACTTCGGAGTGGAGGGCTACACCTTC	CASRANFGVEGYTF
once	TRBD2	TRBV5-4	TRBJ2-3	TGTGCCAGCAGCTGGGGACTAGCGGGAAGTACAGATACGCAGTATTTT	CASSWGLAGSTDTQYF
few	NA	TRBV6-1	TRBJ1-2	TGTGCCAGCAGTGAAACAGATTACTATGGCTACACCTTC	CASSETDYYGYTF
NA	NA	TRBV9	TRBJ1-5	TGTGCCAGCAGCGTAGGAGAAAATCAGCCCCAGCATTTT	CASSVGENQPQHF
NA	TRBD1	TRBV5-4	TRBJ1-2	TGTGCCAGCAGCTTGGGGACAGGGGACTATGGCTACACCTTC	CASSLGTGDYGYTF
NA	NA	TRBV4-1	TRBJ1-2	TGCGCCAGCAGTCCTGCGGGCTATGGCTACACCTTC	CASSPAGYGYTF
NA	NA	TRBV7-2	TRBJ1-1	TGTGCCAGCAGCTTACGGGTTTTCACTGAAGCTTTCTTT	CASSLRVFTEAFF
few	NA	TRBV30	TRBJ1-5	TGTGCCTGGAGTGGGGGCCAGGGCAATCAGCCCCAGCATTTT	CAWSGGQGNQPQHF
few	NA	TRBV19	TRBJ1-1	TGTGCCAGTAGTACAGGGGTGAACACTGAAGCTTTCTTT	CASSTGVNTEAFF
NA	TRBD1	TRBV6-1	TRBJ1-2	TGTGCCAGCAGTGAGGGGACGGGGACAGCTAACTATGGCTACACCTTC	CASSEGTGTANYGYTF
NA	NA	TRBV7-9	TRBJ1-2	TGTGCCAGCAGCGTAGGCGAATCTAACTATGGCTACACCTTC	CASSVGESNYGYTF
NA	NA	TRBV7-6	TRBJ2-7	TGTGCCAGCAGCTTAGTTCCTGGGACTCGAGACGAGCAGTACTTC	CASSLVPGTRDEQYF
few	NA	TRBV28	TRBJ1-2	TGTGCCAGCAGTTTGCGGGCGGATGGCTACACCTTC	CASSLRADGYTF
NA	TRBD2	TRBV18	TRBJ2-3	TGTGCCAGCTCACTGGGACTAGCGACAGATACGCAGTATTTT	CASSLGLATDTQYF
NA	TRBD2	TRBV7-8	TRBJ2-3	TGTGCCAGCAGCTCAGCGGGAGGACCAGATACGCAGTATTTT	CASSSAGGPDTQYF
few	NA	TRBV2	TRBJ2-7	TGTGCCAGCAGTGAGGGGGACTTTAACTACGAGCAGTACTTC	CASSEGDFNYEQYF
NA	NA	TRBV4-1	TRBJ2-7	TGCGCCAGCAGCCAAGTGGGGCCTACCTACGAGCAGTACTTC	CASSQVGPTYEQYF
NA	NA	TRBV18	TRBJ2-7	TGTGCCACGTCGGGGGTAGCGGCGGCCTACGAGCAGTACTTC	CATSGVAAAYEQYF
NA	NA	TRBV7-9	TRBJ2-5	TGTGCCAGCAGCTTAAGTCAAGTACCGGGCCAAGAGACCCAGTACTTC	CASSLSQVPGQETQYF
NA	TRBD1	TRBV4-1	TRBJ2-6	TGCGCCAGCAGCCAAACTTGGACAGGGGACGCTGGGGCCAACGTCCTGACTTTC	CASSQTWTGDAGANVLTF